Shown below are 8 T cell receptor beta chains from a single sample sequenced in a study of T cell repertoires in cytomegalovirus infection. TCRdb redid the calling of the reads with MiXCR, one entry per CDR3 protein. The sample includes some 700,000 distinct CDR3 sequences, approximately 33% of them seen just once. The antigens for these receptors are not known. The material was cultured PBMCs, obtained from culture after CMV antigen stimulation. Receptor source: a human donor in good health (CMV status not recorded). Some clones in this sample may be carry-over from other donors' samples.

Only a few counts were recorded for this clonotype. The chain carries TRBV7-2 and TRBJ2-1; 10 bases are shared with TRBD2. CDR1 is SGHTA, CDR2 FQGNSA, per germline. This CDR3 is built from 15 residues. V was clipped by 3 bases and J by 7 bases; unmatched bases: 6. The CDR3 loop reads CASSLTAGLANEQFF. In nucleotides, the CDR3 is TGTGCCAGCAGCTTGACAGCGGGACTAGCGAATGAGCAGTTCTTC.

This clonotype was counted many times. The chain employs TRBV7-2 and TRBJ1-1; D uncertain. This CDR3 region has 15 residues. Trimming cost V 4 bases and J 1 base, with 13 bases left between them. The germline V gene has CDR1 SGHTA and CDR2 FQGNSA. CDR3 DNA sequence: TGTGCCAGCAGCTCCGCAGGAGGGCCGAACACTGAAGCTTTCTTT. Amino acid sequence: CASSSAGGPNTEAFF.

The CDR3 here is CASSLPSGGWETQYF. As DNA, the CDR3 is TGTGCCAGCAGCTTACCTAGCGGGGGCTGGGAGACCCAGTACTTC. The genes are TRBV7-2 and TRBJ2-5; 10 nucleotides line up with TRBD2. Germline CDR1 is SGHTA and CDR2 is FQGNSA. After removal of 2 bases from V and 5 bases from J, the junction contained 5 bases not matched to a gene. This CDR3 comprises 15 residues.

In its sample, this clonotype was seen once. This chain connects TRBV5-1 to TRBJ2-7; D is undetermined. With 0 bases removed from V and 6 bases from J, the gap between germline ends came to 16 bases. This CDR3 contains 15 residues. Germline V gene data show CDR1 as SGHRS and CDR2 as YFSETQ. CDR3 in amino acids: CASSLAPGGTFEQYF. The CDR3 bases are TGCGCCAGCAGCTTGGCACCCGGCGGTACCTTCGAGCAGTACTTC.

This clonotype was observed a few times. This chain connects TRBV15 to TRBJ1-1; TRBD1 is a possible D gene (6 bases). The CDR3 consists of 15 residues. Trimming shortened V by 4 bases and J by 5 bases, and 17 bases separated the two germline ends. Germline lookup yields CDR1 LNHNV and CDR2 YYDKDF (reference sequence). In DNA, the CDR3 is TGTGCCACCAGCACGAGCGGGCAGGGGAAAACTGAAGCTTTCTTT. Translating it yields CATSTSGQGKTEAFF.

The J gene is TRBJ2-5, the V gene TRBV12-3 or TRBV12-4; D possibly corresponds to TRBD2 (6 bases). Trimming removed 6 bases from V and 5 bases from J, with 28 bases in between. The CDR3 extends over 18 amino acids. The DNA for the CDR3 is TGTGCCAGCAGCGACTACACCTTGGACTGGAGAGGAGGGGAGACCCAGTACTTC. It specifies CASSDYTLDWRGGETQYF.

The rearrangement uses TRBV11-2 and TRBJ2-3, with D possibly called TRBD1 or TRBD2 (6 bases each). The CDR3 runs to 15 residues. Trimming took off 0 bases at V and 7 bases at J, with 14 bases between the two ends. Per the germline V gene, CDR1 is SGHAT and CDR2 is FQNNGV. For the CDR3, the DNA is TGTGCCAGCAGCTTAGACGGGGGCGGGGTCAATACGCAGTATTTT. This encodes CASSLDGGGVNTQYF.

This clonotype has at least ten counts. The chain is built from TRBV7-2 and TRBJ2-1; D remains unclear. V lost 1 base and J lost 9, with 13 bases in between. CDR1 is SGHTA, CDR2 FQGNSA, per germline. The CDR3 has 14 residues. The CDR3 sequence is CASSLDGRVGEQFF. For the CDR3, the DNA is TGTGCCAGCAGCTTAGATGGAAGAGTTGGTGAGCAGTTCTTC.